The 26 T cell receptor beta chains reported below all come from one sample, sequenced in a study of beta chain features in type 1 diabetes. Expressed TCRB transcripts were sequenced because the entire RNA isolate underwent reverse transcription. Data came from immunoSEQ multiplex PCR; TCRdb stores just in-frame clones and leaves some out. The sample consists of 900,000 or so clones, 17% of them appearing once. Sequenced input: naive CD4+ T cells from blood. The receptor source for this set is a woman younger than 35 in good health.

This clone appeared a few times. The rearrangement joins TRBV10-3 to TRBJ2-1; 7 bases align to TRBD1. The V gene end was trimmed by 0 bases and the J gene end by 2 bases; junction bases not matched to a gene: 7. Germline V gives CDR1 ENHRY, CDR2 SYGVKD. The CDR3 contains 17 residues. The CDR3 coding sequence is TGTGCCATCAGTGAGTCGTATGACAGGGTTACCTACAATGAGCAGTTCTTC. Protein: CAISESYDRVTYNEQFF.

The CDR3 sequence: CASNVQGPYQETQYF. The CDR3 DNA sequence: TGTGCCAGCAACGTACAGGGACCGTACCAAGAGACCCAGTACTTC. V is TRBV5-4 and J is TRBJ2-5; D may be TRBD1 (6 bases). Per the germline V gene, CDR1 is SGHNT and CDR2 is YYREEE (reference sequence). The CDR3 is made up of 15 amino acids. V shed 6 bases and J shed 0 bases, with 15 bases lying between them.

This clone showed up just a few times. The chain combines TRBV11-2 with TRBJ2-3, with D unclear. This CDR3 is 11 amino acids long. Deletions cut 2 bases from V and 7 bases from J, with 4 bases between. The germline V gene has CDR1 SGHAT and CDR2 FQNNGV. The CDR3 nucleotides are TGTGCCAGCAGCTTAAGAAATACGCAGTATTTT. Amino acids: CASSLRNTQYF.

Here the CDR3 DNA reads TGTGCCACAGGGAGGCGGGAAAGCTCCTACAATGAGCAGTTCTTC. It encodes CATGRRESSYNEQFF. This rearrangement joins TRBV10-3 to TRBJ2-1; D possibly corresponds to TRBD2 (6 bases). Looked up from germline, CDR1 is ENHRY and CDR2 is SYGVKD. The CDR3 loop spans 15 amino acids. The V end lost 10 bases, the J end lost 0 bases, and 16 bases lay between the germline ends.

The chain uses TRBV25-1 and TRBJ2-1; TRBD1 agrees at 9 bases. There are 15 residues in the CDR3. V was pared by 2 bases and J by 5 bases, with 4 bases of the junction left unmatched. Germline V gene sequence: CDR1 MGHDK, CDR2 SYGVNS. In DNA, the CDR3 is TGTGCCAGCAGTGAAGCCGGGACAGGGAACAATGAGCAGTTCTTC. Its protein product is CASSEAGTGNNEQFF.

This chain links TRBV10-1 with TRBJ2-5; 9 bases match TRBD1. This CDR3 has 15 amino acids. CDR1 and CDR2 from the germline V gene are WNHNN and SYGVQD (reference sequence). J was trimmed by 5 bases and V by 6 bases; bases with no gene match: 10. The CDR3 DNA reads TGCGCCAGCAGCCCGACAGGGGGGACGGTGGAGACCCAGTACTTC. It translates to CASSPTGGTVETQYF.

This clone showed up just a few times. The V and J genes are TRBV11-2 and TRBJ1-2; possible D gene TRBD1, 6 bases. The germline V gene encodes CDR1 SGHAT and CDR2 FQNNGV. Trimming removed 9 bases at V and 13 bases at J, with 18 bases between. The CDR3 is 11 amino acids. CDR3 sequence: CARLTRTAGTF. In DNA, the CDR3 is TGTGCCAGACTAACGCGGACAGCGGGCACCTTC.

The chain joins TRBV7-8 to TRBJ2-1, with 11 positions matching TRBD2. The CDR3 extends over 19 amino acids. V shed 1 base and J 9 bases; nucleotides not matched to a gene: 17. From germline, CDR1 is SGHVS and CDR2 FQNEAQ. CDR3 bases: TGTGCCAGCAGCTTAGTTCGTGCAGGGCTAGCGGGAGGTCAGGGTGAGCAGTTCTTC. The encoded protein is CASSLVRAGLAGGQGEQFF.

This sequence joins TRBV11-1 and TRBJ2-1; 10 nucleotides line up with TRBD1. The CDR3 has 13 amino acids. The junction had 1 base not matched to a gene; V was cut back by 3 bases and J by 8 bases. The germline V gene encodes CDR1 SGHAT and CDR2 FQDESV (reference sequence). Written as DNA, the CDR3 is TGTGCCAGCAGCTTCGGACAGGGGGATGAGCAGTTCTTC. The encoded protein is CASSFGQGDEQFF.

This clone has more than one count but fewer than ten. The V call is TRBV4-2, the J call TRBJ2-7, with D possibly called TRBD1 or TRBD2 (5 bases each). Trimming stripped 3 bases from V and 2 bases from J, with 11 bases between. The germline V gene has CDR1 LGHNA and CDR2 YNFKEQ. This CDR3 region has 14 residues. In DNA, the CDR3 is TGTGCCAGCAGCCAGGGGGACCGGGCCTACGAGCAGTACTTC. Translating gives CASSQGDRAYEQYF.

The chain is built from TRBV7-9 and TRBJ1-4, with 7 bases that match TRBD1. CDR3 length: 16 residues. J was trimmed by 5 bases and V by 2 bases; bases with no gene match: 8. Germline V gene sequence: CDR1 SEHNR, CDR2 FQNEAQ (reference sequence). The DNA of the CDR3 is TGTGCCAGCAGCTTATTCTCGACAGGGAAGAATGAAAAACTGTTTTTT. Translated, it gives CASSLFSTGKNEKLFF.

V is TRBV2 and J is TRBJ2-7, with a tentative D call TRBD2 (6 bases). This CDR3 has 11 amino acids. Trimming shortened V by 11 bases and J by 5 bases, and 13 bases separated the two germline ends. Germline assignment: CDR1 SNHLY and CDR2 FYNNEI. The CDR3 is CAVRLVNEQYF. The CDR3, as DNA: TGTGCCGTACGACTAGTAAACGAGCAGTACTTC.

The rearrangement joins TRBV11-2 to TRBJ2-2, with TRBD2 identical over 8 bases. Trimming cost V 6 bases and J 6 bases; bases outside gene matches: 12. CDR1 and CDR2 from the germline V gene are SGHAT and FQNNGV. CDR3 length: 16 residues. CDR3 sequence: CASRASSGSWAGELFF. The DNA of the CDR3 is TGTGCCAGCAGAGCTAGCAGCGGGAGTTGGGCCGGGGAGCTGTTTTTT.

This clone came up a few times. V gene TRBV6-4 combines with J gene TRBJ2-5; perhaps D is TRBD1 or TRBD2 (5 bases each). Trimming pared 7 bases from V and 3 bases from J, leaving 21 bases between. Germline V gene data show CDR1 as MRHNA and CDR2 as SNTAGT. The CDR3 is 16 amino acids. CDR3 DNA sequence: TGTGCCAGCACTCCATCCGTCGGGGCGTTAGAAGAGACCCAGTACTTC. This gives the protein CASTPSVGALEETQYF.

This clone was found many times. The rearrangement links TRBV4-3 to TRBJ2-1; the D gene is possibly TRBD2 (6 bases). Trimming took 1 base from V and 3 from J, leaving 10 bases between them. The CDR3 spans 15 residues. The V gene's germline CDR1 is LGHNA and CDR2 YSLEER. DNA for the CDR3: TGCGCCAGCAGCCAAGGTAGCGGAGACTACAATGAGCAGTTCTTC. It codes for CASSQGSGDYNEQFF.

The table lists this clone with a few counts. The chain couples TRBV6-6 to TRBJ2-1; TRBD2 matches at 12 bases. Germline CDR1 and CDR2: MNHNY and SVGAGI (reference sequence). With 6 bases clipped from V and 9 bases from J, the junction kept 9 bases outside the gene matches. This CDR3 spans 15 amino acids. The CDR3 spells CASSPRLAGVSEQFF. The CDR3 DNA reads TGTGCCAGCAGCCCCAGACTAGCGGGAGTGAGTGAGCAGTTCTTC.

The chain employs TRBV7-3 and TRBJ2-1; TRBD2 matches at 13 bases. The ends lost 3 bases at V and 7 bases at J; junction bases unmatched: 3. Germline V gene data show CDR1 as SGHTA and CDR2 as FQGTGA. There are 15 residues in the CDR3. The CDR3 reads CASSFGTSGINEQFF. The DNA of the CDR3 is TGTGCCAGCAGCTTCGGGACTAGCGGGATTAATGAGCAGTTCTTC.

This clone was observed a few times. This chain links TRBV28 with TRBJ2-7; 7 bases align to TRBD2. CDR3 length: 12 residues. CDR1 MDHEN and CDR2 SYDVKM come from the germline V gene. V was pared by 7 bases and J by 4 bases, with 4 bases of the junction left unmatched. The CDR3 nucleotides read TGTGCCAGCACTCCCGGGGGGTACGAGCAGTACTTC. It specifies CASTPGGYEQYF.

Points on this clone: Other nucleotide sequences from this sample produce the same CDR3. The chain has TRBV28 and TRBJ1-1; no clear D. Trimming pared 4 bases from V and 3 bases from J, leaving 3 bases between. Per the germline V gene, CDR1 is MDHEN and CDR2 is SYDVKM. There are 11 residues in the CDR3. Written as DNA, the CDR3 is TGTGCCAGCAGTTCTTACACTGAAGCTTTCTTT. Translating it yields CASSSYTEAFF.

This clone has just a few counts. The rearrangement links TRBV29-1 to TRBJ2-7; D gene uncertain. The CDR3 runs 13 residues. The germline V gene has CDR1 SQVTM and CDR2 ANQGSEA. Trimming stripped 7 bases from V and 0 bases from J, with 13 bases between. CDR3 coding DNA: TGCAGCGCCTCCGTACCGCACTCCTACGAGCAGTACTTC. Protein: CSASVPHSYEQYF.

The rearrangement joins TRBV5-1 to TRBJ2-2; D is uncertain. The CDR3 is made up of 15 amino acids. Germline CDR1 reads SGHRS; CDR2 reads YFSETQ. With 6 bases removed from V and 0 bases from J, the gap between germline ends came to 12 bases. CDR3 sequence: CASIIGDPNTGELFF. Here the CDR3 DNA reads TGCGCCAGCATCATCGGTGACCCGAACACCGGGGAGCTGTTTTTT.

Only a few counts were recorded for this clone. The rearrangement uses TRBV19 and TRBJ1-5; perhaps TRBD1 as D (5 bases). This CDR3 comprises 17 residues. Deletions cut 7 bases from V and 0 bases from J, with 19 bases between. Looked up from germline, CDR1 is LNHDA and CDR2 is SQIVND (reference sequence). DNA of the CDR3: TGTGCCAGTACCGACCAGGCAGGACACTATAGCAATCAGCCCCAGCATTTT. This sequence encodes CASTDQAGHYSNQPQHF.

This clone was seen only a few times. The chain is built from TRBV28 and TRBJ2-7; no clear D gene. V was trimmed by 7 bases and J by 4 bases, leaving 14 bases between them. This CDR3 has 13 residues. Germline values: CDR1 MDHEN, CDR2 SYDVKM. CDR3 sequence (DNA): TGTGCCAGCACCTCGGACCCCAAGTACGAGCAGTACTTC. Translated, it gives CASTSDPKYEQYF. The full variable domain, its missing parts supplied by reference TRBV28 and TRBJ2-7, is DVKVTQSSRYLVKRTGEKVFLECVQDMDHENMFWYRQDPGLGLRLIYFSYDVKMKEKGDIPEGYSVSREKKERFSLILESASTNQTSMYLCASTSDPKYEQYFGPGTRLTVT.

This clone showed up just a few times. The gene calls are TRBV7-2 and TRBJ2-2; weak D call: TRBD1 (5 bases). The CDR3 consists of 15 residues. V was clipped by 3 bases and J by 1 base, with 9 bases between them. Germline loops: CDR1 SGHTA, CDR2 FQGNSA. CDR3 DNA sequence: TGTGCCAGCAGCTTCTCCAGGGAGAACACCGGGGAGCTGTTTTTT. Translation: CASSFSRENTGELFF.

V is TRBV28 and J is TRBJ2-3, with 10 positions matching TRBD2. The CDR3 extends over 16 amino acids. The germline V gene encodes CDR1 MDHEN and CDR2 SYDVKM. V shed 7 bases and J 3 bases; nucleotides not matched to a gene: 10. The CDR3 spells CASTRRLAGGTDTQYF. The CDR3 bases are TGTGCCAGCACCCGCCGACTAGCGGGTGGTACAGATACGCAGTATTTT.

V and J are TRBV7-2 and TRBJ2-3; 12 positions match TRBD2. After removal of 4 bases from V and 4 bases from J, the junction contained 6 bases not matched to a gene. CDR3 length equals 16 residues. Germline V gene sequence: CDR1 SGHTA, CDR2 FQGNSA. CDR3 sequence reads: CASSSGLAGYADTQYF. DNA of the CDR3: TGTGCCAGCAGCTCAGGACTAGCGGGATATGCAGATACGCAGTATTTT.